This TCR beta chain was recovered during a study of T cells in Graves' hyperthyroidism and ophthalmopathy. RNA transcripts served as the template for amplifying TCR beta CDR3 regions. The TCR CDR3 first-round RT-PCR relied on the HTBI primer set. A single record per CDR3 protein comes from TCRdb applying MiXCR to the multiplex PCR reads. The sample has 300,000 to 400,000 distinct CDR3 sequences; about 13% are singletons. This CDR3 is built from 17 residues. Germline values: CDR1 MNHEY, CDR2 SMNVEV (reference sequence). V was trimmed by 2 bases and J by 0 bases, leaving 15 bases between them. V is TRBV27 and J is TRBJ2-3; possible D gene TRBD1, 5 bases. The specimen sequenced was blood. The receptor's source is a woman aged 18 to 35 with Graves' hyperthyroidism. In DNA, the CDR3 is TGTGCCAGCAGTTTAATCGGACACGGCCCCAGCACAGATACGCAGTATTTT. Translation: CASSLIGHGPSTDTQYF.